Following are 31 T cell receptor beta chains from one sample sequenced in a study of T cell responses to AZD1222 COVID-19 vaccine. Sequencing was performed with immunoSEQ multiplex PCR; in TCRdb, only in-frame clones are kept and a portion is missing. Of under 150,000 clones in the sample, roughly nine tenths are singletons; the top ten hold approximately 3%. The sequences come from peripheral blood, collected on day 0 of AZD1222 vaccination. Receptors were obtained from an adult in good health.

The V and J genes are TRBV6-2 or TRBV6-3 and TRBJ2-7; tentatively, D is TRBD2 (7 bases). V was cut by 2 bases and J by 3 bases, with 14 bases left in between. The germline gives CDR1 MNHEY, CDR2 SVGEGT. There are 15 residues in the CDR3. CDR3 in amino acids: CASSYAGAQRYEQYF. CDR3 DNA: TGTGCCAGCAGTTACGCGGGGGCTCAGCGCTACGAGCAGTACTTC.

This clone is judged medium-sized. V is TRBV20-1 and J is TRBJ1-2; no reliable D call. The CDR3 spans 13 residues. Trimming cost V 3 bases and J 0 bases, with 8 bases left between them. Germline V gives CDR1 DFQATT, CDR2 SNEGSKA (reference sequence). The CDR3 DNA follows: TGCAGTGCTAGTCTGGTATCTAACTATGGCTACACCTTC. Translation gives CSASLVSNYGYTF.

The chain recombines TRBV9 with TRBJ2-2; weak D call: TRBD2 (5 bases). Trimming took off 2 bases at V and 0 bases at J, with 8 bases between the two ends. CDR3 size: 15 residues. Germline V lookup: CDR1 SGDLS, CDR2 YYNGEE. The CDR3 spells CASSVHGANTGELFF. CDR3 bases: TGTGCCAGCAGCGTTCACGGGGCGAACACCGGGGAGCTGTTTTTT.

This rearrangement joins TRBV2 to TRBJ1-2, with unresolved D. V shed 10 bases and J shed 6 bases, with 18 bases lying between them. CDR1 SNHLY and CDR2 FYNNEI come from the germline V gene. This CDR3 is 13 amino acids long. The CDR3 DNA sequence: TGTGCCACACAAGACGGGGTATCAAATGGCTACACCTTC. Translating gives CATQDGVSNGYTF.

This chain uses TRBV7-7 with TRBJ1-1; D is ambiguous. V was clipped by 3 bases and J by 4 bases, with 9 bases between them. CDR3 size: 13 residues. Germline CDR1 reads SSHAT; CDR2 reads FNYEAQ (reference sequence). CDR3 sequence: CASSFSPGTEAFF. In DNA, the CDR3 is TGTGCCAGCAGCTTTTCCCCGGGCACTGAAGCTTTCTTT.

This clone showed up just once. The DNA of the CDR3 is TGCAGCGTTCGGGGGCGAGGTACCTACGAGCAGTACTTC. This codes for CSVRGRGTYEQYF. V is TRBV29-1 and J is TRBJ2-7, with D perhaps given as TRBD1 or TRBD2 (6 bases each). The V gene's germline CDR1 is SQVTM and CDR2 ANQGSEA. The CDR3 has 13 amino acids. V was clipped by 5 bases and J by 2 bases, with 13 bases between them.

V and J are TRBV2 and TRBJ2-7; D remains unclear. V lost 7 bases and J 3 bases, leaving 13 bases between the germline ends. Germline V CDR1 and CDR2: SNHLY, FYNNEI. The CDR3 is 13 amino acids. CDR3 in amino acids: CASTPLMIYEQYF. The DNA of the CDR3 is TGTGCCAGCACCCCGCTCATGATCTACGAGCAGTACTTC.

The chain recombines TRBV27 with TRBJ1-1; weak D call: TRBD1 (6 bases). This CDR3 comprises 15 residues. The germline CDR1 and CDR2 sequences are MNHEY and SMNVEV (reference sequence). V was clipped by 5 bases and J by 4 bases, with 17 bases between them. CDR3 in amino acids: CASSPAGGWGTEAFF. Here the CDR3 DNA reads TGTGCCAGCAGTCCAGCGGGGGGCTGGGGCACTGAAGCTTTCTTT.

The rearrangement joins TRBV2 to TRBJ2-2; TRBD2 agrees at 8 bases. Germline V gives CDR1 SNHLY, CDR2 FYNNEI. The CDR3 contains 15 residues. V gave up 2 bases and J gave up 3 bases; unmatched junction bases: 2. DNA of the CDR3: TGTGCCAGCAGTGAAACGGGACTAGACACCGGGGAGCTGTTTTTT. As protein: CASSETGLDTGELFF.

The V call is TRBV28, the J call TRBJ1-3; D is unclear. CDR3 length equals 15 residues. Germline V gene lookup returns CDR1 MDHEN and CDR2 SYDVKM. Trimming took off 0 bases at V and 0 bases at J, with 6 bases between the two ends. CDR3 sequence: CASSLWAGSGNTIYF. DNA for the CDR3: TGTGCCAGCAGTTTATGGGCAGGCTCTGGAAACACCATATATTTT.

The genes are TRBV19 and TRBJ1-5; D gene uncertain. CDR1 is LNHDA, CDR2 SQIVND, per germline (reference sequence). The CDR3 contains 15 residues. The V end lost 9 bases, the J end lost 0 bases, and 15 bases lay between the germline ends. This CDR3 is CASWDTFNSNQPQHF. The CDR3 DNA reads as TGTGCCAGCTGGGATACCTTCAATAGCAATCAGCCCCAGCATTTT.

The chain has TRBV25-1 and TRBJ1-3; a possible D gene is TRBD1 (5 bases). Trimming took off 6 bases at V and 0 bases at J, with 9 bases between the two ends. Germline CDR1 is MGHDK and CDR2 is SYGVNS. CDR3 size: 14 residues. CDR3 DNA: TGTGCCAGCAGCGACAGTTACTCTGGAAACACCATATATTTT. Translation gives CASSDSYSGNTIYF.

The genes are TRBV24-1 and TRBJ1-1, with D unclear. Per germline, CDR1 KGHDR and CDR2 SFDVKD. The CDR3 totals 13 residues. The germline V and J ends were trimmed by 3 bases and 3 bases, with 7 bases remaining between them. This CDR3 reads CATSDLQYTEAFF. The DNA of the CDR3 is TGTGCCACCAGTGATCTCCAATACACTGAAGCTTTCTTT.

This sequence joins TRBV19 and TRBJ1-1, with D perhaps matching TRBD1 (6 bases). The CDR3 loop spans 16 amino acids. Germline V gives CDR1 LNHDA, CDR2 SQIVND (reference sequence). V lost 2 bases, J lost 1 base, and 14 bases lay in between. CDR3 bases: TGTGCCAGTAGTATAAGGCGGGGGGCGAGGAACACTGAAGCTTTCTTT. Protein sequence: CASSIRRGARNTEAFF.

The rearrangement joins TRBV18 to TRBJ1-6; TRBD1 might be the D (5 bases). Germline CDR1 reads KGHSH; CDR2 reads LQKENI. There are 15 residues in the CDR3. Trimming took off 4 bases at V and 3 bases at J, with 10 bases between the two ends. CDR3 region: CASSLGGIYNSPLHF. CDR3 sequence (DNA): TGTGCCAGCTCACTCGGGGGAATCTATAATTCACCCCTCCACTTT.

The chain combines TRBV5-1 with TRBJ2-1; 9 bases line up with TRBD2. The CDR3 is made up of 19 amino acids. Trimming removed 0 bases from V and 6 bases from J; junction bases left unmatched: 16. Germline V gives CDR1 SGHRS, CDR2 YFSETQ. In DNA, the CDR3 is TGCGCCAGCAGCTTGGCCGGGCCTCTTTCTAGCGGGAAAGGCAATGAGCAGTTCTTC. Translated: CASSLAGPLSSGKGNEQFF.

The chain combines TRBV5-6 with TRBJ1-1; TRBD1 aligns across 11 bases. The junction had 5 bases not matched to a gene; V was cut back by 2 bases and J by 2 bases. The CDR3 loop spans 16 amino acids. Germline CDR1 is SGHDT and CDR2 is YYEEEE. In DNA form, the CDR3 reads TGTGCCAGCAGCTTTAGGACAGGGGGCTCCAACACTGAAGCTTTCTTT. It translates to CASSFRTGGSNTEAFF.

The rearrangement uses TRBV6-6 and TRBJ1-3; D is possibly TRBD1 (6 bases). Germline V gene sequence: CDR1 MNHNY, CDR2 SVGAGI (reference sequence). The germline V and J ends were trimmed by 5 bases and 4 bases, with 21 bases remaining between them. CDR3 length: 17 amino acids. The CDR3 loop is CASSLPSSGAPGNTIYF. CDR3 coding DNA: TGTGCCAGCAGTCTACCCTCTTCAGGGGCACCGGGAAACACCATATATTTT.

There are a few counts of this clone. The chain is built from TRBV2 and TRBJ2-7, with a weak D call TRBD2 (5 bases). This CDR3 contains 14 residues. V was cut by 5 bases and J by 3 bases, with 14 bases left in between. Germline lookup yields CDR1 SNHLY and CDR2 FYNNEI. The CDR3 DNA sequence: TGTGCCAGCAGTCCCGGGGTAGGATACTACGAGCAGTACTTC. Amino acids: CASSPGVGYYEQYF. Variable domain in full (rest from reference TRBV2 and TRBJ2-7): EPEVTQTPSHQVTQMGQEVILRCVPISNHLYFYWYRQILGQKVEFLVSFYNNEISEKSEIFDDQFSVERPDGSNFTLKIRSTKLEDSAMYFCASSPGVGYYEQYFGPGTRLTVT.

CDR3 bases: TGTGCCAGCAGTTTATCCCCGACAGACTATGGCTACACCTTC. It is translated as CASSLSPTDYGYTF. The chain recombines TRBV27 with TRBJ1-2; D possibly corresponds to TRBD1 (5 bases). This CDR3 region has 14 residues. Germline V gives CDR1 MNHEY, CDR2 SMNVEV (reference sequence). V lost 0 bases, J lost 3 bases, and 8 bases lay in between.

The CDR3 coding sequence is TGTGCCAGTTTACTCGGCGGGGTCTCTGGGGCCAACGTCCTGACTTTC. Translated: CASLLGGVSGANVLTF. V gene TRBV19 combines with J gene TRBJ2-6, with D tentatively TRBD2 (6 bases). The CDR3 loop spans 16 amino acids. V dropped 8 bases and J dropped 0 bases, with 14 bases sitting between them. Germline CDR1 is LNHDA and CDR2 is SQIVND (reference sequence).

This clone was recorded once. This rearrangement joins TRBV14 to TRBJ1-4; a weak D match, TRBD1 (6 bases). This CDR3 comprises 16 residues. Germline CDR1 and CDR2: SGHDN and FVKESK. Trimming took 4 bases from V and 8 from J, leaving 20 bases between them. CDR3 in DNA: TGTGCCAGCAGCCGGAAGAGATGGCGACAGGAGGAAAAACTGTTTTTT. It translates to CASSRKRWRQEEKLFF.

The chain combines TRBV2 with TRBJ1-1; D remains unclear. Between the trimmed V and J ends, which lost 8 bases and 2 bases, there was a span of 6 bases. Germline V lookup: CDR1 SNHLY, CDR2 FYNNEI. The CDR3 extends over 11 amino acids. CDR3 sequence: CASGSNTEAFF. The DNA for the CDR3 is TGTGCCAGCGGGTCAAACACTGAAGCTTTCTTT.

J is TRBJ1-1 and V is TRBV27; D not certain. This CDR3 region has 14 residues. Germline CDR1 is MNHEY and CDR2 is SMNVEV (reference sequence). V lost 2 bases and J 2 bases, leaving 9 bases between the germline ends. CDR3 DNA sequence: TGTGCCAGCAGTTTACGCGGGGTCAACACTGAAGCTTTCTTT. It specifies CASSLRGVNTEAFF.

CDR3 amino acids: CASSFGQGTTNEKLFF. The CDR3 DNA reads TGTGCCAGCAGCTTCGGACAGGGGACAACTAATGAAAAACTGTTTTTT. J is TRBJ1-4 and V is TRBV7-8, with 9 nucleotides matching TRBD1. V was clipped by 3 bases and J by 0 bases; unmatched bases: 2. CDR1 and CDR2 (germline): SGHVS, FQNEAQ. This CDR3 has 16 residues.

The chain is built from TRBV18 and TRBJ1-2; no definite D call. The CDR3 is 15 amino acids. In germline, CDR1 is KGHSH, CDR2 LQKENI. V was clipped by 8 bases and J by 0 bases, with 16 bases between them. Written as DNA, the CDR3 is TGTGCCAGCGCTACAGAGGCGGATCCTAACTATGGCTACACCTTC. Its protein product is CASATEADPNYGYTF.

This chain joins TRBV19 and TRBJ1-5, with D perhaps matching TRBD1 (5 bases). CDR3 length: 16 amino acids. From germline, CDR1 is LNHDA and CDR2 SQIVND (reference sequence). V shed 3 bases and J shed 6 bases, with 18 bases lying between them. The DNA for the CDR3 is TGTGCCAGTAGTATGTTATCGGCTGCGGGGGGTCAGCCCCAGCATTTT. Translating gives CASSMLSAAGGQPQHF. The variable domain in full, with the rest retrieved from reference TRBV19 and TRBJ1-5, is DGGITQSPKYLFRKEGQNVTLSCEQNLNHDAMYWYRQDPGQGLRLIYYSQIVNDFQKGDIAEGYSVSREKKESFPLTVTSAQKNPTAFYLCASSMLSAAGGQPQHFGDGTRLSIL.

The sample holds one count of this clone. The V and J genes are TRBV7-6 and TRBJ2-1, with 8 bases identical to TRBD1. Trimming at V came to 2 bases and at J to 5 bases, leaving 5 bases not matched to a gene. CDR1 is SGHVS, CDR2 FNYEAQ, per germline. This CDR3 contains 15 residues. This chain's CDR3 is CASSLSGTGNNEQFF. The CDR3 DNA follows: TGTGCCAGCAGCTTATCTGGGACAGGAAACAATGAGCAGTTCTTC.

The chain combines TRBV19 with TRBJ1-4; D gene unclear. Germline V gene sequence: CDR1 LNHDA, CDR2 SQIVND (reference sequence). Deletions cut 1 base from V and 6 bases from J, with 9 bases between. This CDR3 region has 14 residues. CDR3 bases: TGTGCCAGTAGTATAGTTTTGGGAGATGAAAAACTGTTTTTT. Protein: CASSIVLGDEKLFF.

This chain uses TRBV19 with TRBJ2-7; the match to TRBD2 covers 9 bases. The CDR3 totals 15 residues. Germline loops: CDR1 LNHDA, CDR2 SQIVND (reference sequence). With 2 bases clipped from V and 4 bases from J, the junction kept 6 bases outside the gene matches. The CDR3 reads CASSISGTSSYEQYF. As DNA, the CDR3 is TGTGCCAGTAGTATATCGGGGACTAGCAGTTACGAGCAGTACTTC. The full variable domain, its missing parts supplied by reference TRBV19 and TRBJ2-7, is DGGITQSPKYLFRKEGQNVTLSCEQNLNHDAMYWYRQDPGQGLRLIYYSQIVNDFQKGDIAEGYSVSREKKESFPLTVTSAQKNPTAFYLCASSISGTSSYEQYFGPGTRLTVT.

The CDR3 here is CASSQRGRAWDTDTQYF. The CDR3 DNA reads as TGTGCCAGCAGCCAAAGGGGGAGGGCCTGGGACACAGATACGCAGTATTTT. The chain links TRBV7-2 to TRBJ2-3; the D gene is possibly TRBD2 (7 bases). The V and J ends lost 5 bases and 2 bases respectively, with 20 bases between them. There are 17 residues in the CDR3. Per the germline V gene, CDR1 is SGHTA and CDR2 is FQGNSA. Supplemented by reference TRBV7-2 and TRBJ2-3, the full variable domain reads GAGVSQSPSNKVTEKGKDVELRCDPISGHTALYWYRQSLGQGLEFLIYFQGNSAPDKSGLPSDRFSAERTGGSVSTLTIQRTQQEDSAVYLCASSQRGRAWDTDTQYFGPGTRLTVL.